The 25 T cell receptor beta chains reported below all come from one sample, sequenced in a study of T cell repertoires in cytomegalovirus infection. A single record per CDR3 protein comes from TCRdb applying MiXCR to the reads. There are 830,000 or so distinct CDR3 sequences in the sample; approximately 32% occur only once, and roughly 12% lies in the top ten. No cognate antigen is known for these TCRs. This specimen consisted of cultured CD8+ T cells from PBMCs, obtained from culture after CMV antigen stimulation. These receptors came from a human donor in good health (CMV status not recorded). Some clones in this sample may be carry-over from other donors' samples.

This clonotype was counted a few times. The chain employs TRBV6-8 and TRBJ1-5, with 9 bases aligning to TRBD1. After removal of 8 bases from V and 5 bases from J, the junction contained 4 bases not matched to a gene. The CDR3 spans 13 residues. Germline V gene lookup returns CDR1 MNHGY and CDR2 SAAAGT. This chain's CDR3 is CASRGTGYQPQHF. The CDR3 bases are TGTGCCAGCCGCGGGACAGGGTATCAGCCCCAGCATTTT.

V is TRBV10-1 and J is TRBJ1-1; TRBD1 matches 8 bases. V was clipped by 3 bases and J by 4 bases; unmatched bases: 4. Germline CDR1 reads WNHNN; CDR2 reads SYGVQD (reference sequence). This CDR3 contains 14 residues. The CDR3 protein is CASSDPGTGTEAFF. The CDR3 coding sequence is TGCGCCAGCAGTGACCCTGGGACAGGCACTGAAGCTTTCTTT.

The chain carries TRBV9 and TRBJ2-1; the D is unclear. This CDR3 comprises 14 residues. V shed 0 bases and J shed 4 bases, with 8 bases lying between them. Germline CDR1 reads SGDLS; CDR2 reads YYNGEE. The CDR3 DNA follows: TGTGCCAGCAGCGTAGAAGGCAGATACAATGAGCAGTTCTTC. Translating gives CASSVEGRYNEQFF.

This clonotype was seen only a few times. DNA of the CDR3: TGTGCCACCAGTGACCACTGGGGAAGGGTCAATGAGCAGTTCTTC. Protein: CATSDHWGRVNEQFF. The chain is built from TRBV24-1 and TRBJ2-1; D remains ambiguous. Germline CDR1 is KGHDR and CDR2 is SFDVKD. V was pared by 4 bases and J by 6 bases, with 15 bases between. The CDR3 runs to 15 residues.

The chain has TRBV29-1 and TRBJ2-7, with a possible D match to TRBD2 (6 bases). V gave up 5 bases and J gave up 3 bases, with 11 bases separating them. The CDR3 extends over 12 amino acids. Germline V lookup: CDR1 SQVTM, CDR2 ANQGSEA. For the CDR3, the DNA is TGCAGCGTTAGAATAGCGGACTACGAGCAGTACTTC. This encodes CSVRIADYEQYF.

The chain combines TRBV7-9 with TRBJ1-1; 7 bases are a match to TRBD1. The CDR3 has 15 residues. Germline CDR1 and CDR2: SEHNR and FQNEAQ (reference sequence). The J segment lost 4 bases and the V segment lost 6 bases, leaving 11 bases of the junction unmatched. The CDR3 is CASRRQGQYGTEAFF. In DNA, the CDR3 is TGTGCCAGCAGGAGACAGGGTCAATATGGCACTGAAGCTTTCTTT.

The table lists this clonotype with a few counts. This chain uses TRBV10-3 with TRBJ1-1, with 8 bases lining up with TRBD1. CDR3 length: 16 amino acids. Losses at the gene ends were 6 bases for V and 1 base for J; bases not matched to a gene: 10. In germline, CDR1 is ENHRY, CDR2 SYGVKD. This CDR3 is CAIRGPNRGTNTEAFF. The CDR3 coding sequence is TGTGCCATCAGGGGTCCTAACAGGGGGACGAACACTGAAGCTTTCTTT.

This sequence joins TRBV9 and TRBJ2-1, with TRBD2 identical over 9 bases. Germline values: CDR1 SGDLS, CDR2 YYNGEE. This CDR3 comprises 14 residues. V was pared by 4 bases and J by 8 bases, with 7 bases of the junction left unmatched. In DNA form, the CDR3 reads TGTGCCAGCAGCTCCCTGACTAGCGGAGATGAGCAGTTCTTC. This encodes CASSSLTSGDEQFF.

This clonotype was recorded a few times. The rearrangement links TRBV11-1 to TRBJ1-1; TRBD1 is a possible D gene (6 bases). Trimming left V 2 bases short and J 5 bases short, with 18 bases between. The CDR3 has 16 amino acids. The germline gives CDR1 SGHAT, CDR2 FQDESV (reference sequence). The chain's CDR3 is CASSLKGGARGTEAFF. The DNA for the CDR3 is TGTGCCAGCAGCTTAAAAGGGGGAGCCCGAGGGACTGAAGCTTTCTTT.

The genes are TRBV24-1 and TRBJ2-2, with 9 bases lining up with TRBD1. Looked up from germline, CDR1 is KGHDR and CDR2 is SFDVKD. This CDR3 is 16 amino acids long. V gave up 5 bases and J gave up 4 bases; unmatched junction bases: 7. The CDR3 spells CATSGSGTGLTGELFF. The CDR3, as DNA: TGTGCCACCAGTGGAAGTGGGACAGGGCTCACCGGGGAGCTGTTTTTT.

This clonotype turned up a few times. This rearrangement joins TRBV6-6 to TRBJ2-6, with D perhaps given as TRBD1 or TRBD2 (5 bases each). CDR3 length: 18 residues. V was trimmed by 5 bases and J by 0 bases, leaving 17 bases between them. The germline gives CDR1 MNHNY, CDR2 SVGAGI (reference sequence). CDR3 bases: TGTGCCAGCAGTCCTGGTCCCGTGGGGGTCTCTGGGGCCAACGTCCTGACTTTC. Protein: CASSPGPVGVSGANVLTF.

A few counts support this clonotype. CDR3 sequence: CAIRWTANTGELFF. The CDR3 region has the DNA TGTGCCATCCGATGGACAGCGAACACCGGGGAGCTGTTTTTT. The V call is TRBV6-6, the J call TRBJ2-2; D might be TRBD1 (6 bases). The V gene's germline CDR1 is MNHNY and CDR2 SVGAGI (reference sequence). V was shortened by 10 bases and J by 0 bases, with 12 bases between the two germline ends. The CDR3 is 14 amino acids.

This clonotype was seen a few times. V and J are TRBV19 and TRBJ1-2, with D possibly TRBD1 on 5 matching bases. The CDR3 extends over 14 amino acids. V was pared by 3 bases and J by 6 bases, with 14 bases between. CDR1 and CDR2 (germline): LNHDA, SQIVND (reference sequence). The DNA for the CDR3 is TGTGCCAGTAGTATCCCCCTCGACAGAAATGGCTACACCTTC. Its protein product is CASSIPLDRNGYTF.

This chain joins TRBV27 and TRBJ2-5, with 7 bases aligning to TRBD2. Germline loops: CDR1 MNHEY, CDR2 SMNVEV (reference sequence). The CDR3 spans 14 residues. After removal of 9 bases from V and 2 bases from J, the junction contained 9 bases not matched to a gene. The CDR3 nucleotides are TGTGCCAGTTGGAGGGACGGGAGGCAAGAGACCCAGTACTTC. Translation gives CASWRDGRQETQYF.

A single count supports this clonotype. The rearrangement joins TRBV19 to TRBJ1-5; 8 bases align to TRBD1. This CDR3 spans 14 amino acids. Germline CDR1 LNHDA, CDR2 SQIVND (reference sequence). V shed 8 bases, J shed 6 bases, and the junction held 9 bases outside the gene matches. CDR3: CASVLGQGGQPQHF. The DNA of the CDR3 is TGTGCCAGTGTTCTTGGACAGGGCGGTCAGCCCCAGCATTTT.

This sequence joins TRBV29-1 and TRBJ1-5, with unresolved D. Germline loops: CDR1 SQVTM, CDR2 ANQGSEA. The CDR3 is 14 residues long. V dropped 7 bases and J dropped 0 bases, with 13 bases sitting between them. In DNA, the CDR3 is TGCAGCGCTGCCCCGAGGAATAGCAATCAGCCCCAGCATTTT. It yields the protein CSAAPRNSNQPQHF.

This clonotype was detected only a few times. This chain links TRBV5-4 with TRBJ1-2; no firm D call. This CDR3 has 13 residues. CDR1 and CDR2 (germline): SGHNT, YYREEE (reference sequence). V lost 2 bases to trimming and J lost 6 bases, with 11 bases between them. The CDR3 nucleotides read TGTGCCAGCAGCTTAACAGAGGGAGATGGCTACACCTTC. Translated: CASSLTEGDGYTF.

This clonotype was seen a handful of times. J is TRBJ2-1 and V is TRBV5-1; a possible D gene is TRBD1 (5 bases). The CDR3 is 14 amino acids. The V and J ends lost 4 bases and 0 bases respectively, with 8 bases between them. The germline CDR1 and CDR2 sequences are SGHRS and YFSETQ. In DNA form, the CDR3 reads TGCGCCAGCAGCCCGGACACCTCCTACAATGAGCAGTTCTTC. Residues: CASSPDTSYNEQFF.

This clonotype was counted between two and nine times. The chain uses TRBV5-1 and TRBJ2-7; TRBD1 aligns across 7 bases. J lost 0 bases, V lost 7 bases, and 7 bases had no gene match. Looked up from germline, CDR1 is SGHRS and CDR2 is YFSETQ. This CDR3 comprises 14 residues. The CDR3 spells CASPGQPSSYEQYF. The CDR3 bases are TGCGCCAGCCCGGGACAGCCTAGCTCCTACGAGCAGTACTTC. Full variable domain (remainder filled in from reference TRBV5-1 and TRBJ2-7): KAGVTQTPRYLIKTRGQQVTLSCSPISGHRSVSWYQQTPGQGLQFLFEYFSETQRNKGNFPGRFSGRQFSNSRSEMNVSTLELGDSALYLCASPGQPSSYEQYFGPGTRLTVT.

This clonotype was observed a few times. The J gene is TRBJ2-3, the V gene TRBV27, with D perhaps matching TRBD2 (6 bases). This CDR3 contains 15 residues. Germline V lookup: CDR1 MNHEY, CDR2 SMNVEV (reference sequence). V lost 6 bases to trimming and J lost 2 bases, with 15 bases between them. CDR3 sequence: CASSHRDSPTDTQYF. In DNA form, the CDR3 reads TGTGCCAGCAGCCACCGGGACTCTCCCACAGATACGCAGTATTTT.

This clonotype was seen repeatedly, ten times or more. This chain links TRBV7-9 with TRBJ1-2; no reliable D call. The CDR3 covers 14 residues. The germline V and J ends were trimmed by 2 bases and 3 bases, with 10 bases remaining between them. In germline, CDR1 is SEHNR, CDR2 FQNEAQ (reference sequence). The CDR3 DNA reads as TGTGCCAGCAGCTTATTCACGGTTGACTATGGCTACACCTTC. Translating it yields CASSLFTVDYGYTF.

This clonotype was found a few times. This sequence joins TRBV7-9 and TRBJ2-7; no clear D. The CDR3 runs 13 residues. From germline, CDR1 is SEHNR and CDR2 FQNEAQ (reference sequence). V was pared by 7 bases and J by 2 bases, with 12 bases between. CDR3 bases: TGTGCCAGCATGGGGAAAAGGGCCTACGAGCAGTACTTC. Translated, it gives CASMGKRAYEQYF.

The rearrangement uses TRBV27 and TRBJ2-7; 9 bases agree with TRBD2. J gave up 5 bases and V 5 bases, and 7 bases lay outside the gene matches. CDR3 length: 14 residues. Germline lookup yields CDR1 MNHEY and CDR2 SMNVEV (reference sequence). The CDR3 sequence: CASSLLAGRNEQYF. The DNA of the CDR3 is TGTGCCAGCAGTCTCCTAGCGGGGCGAAACGAGCAGTACTTC.

This clonotype was detected ten times or more. The genes are TRBV7-8 and TRBJ1-1; D unresolved. The germline gives CDR1 SGHVS, CDR2 FQNEAQ. The CDR3 is 13 amino acids. Trimming shortened V by 1 base and J by 10 bases, and 13 bases separated the two germline ends. The CDR3 region has the DNA TGTGCCAGCAGCTTAGACGCTCCCCGGGGAGCTTTCTTT. Translated: CASSLDAPRGAFF.

The rearrangement uses TRBV18 and TRBJ2-3; D is perhaps TRBD2 (6 bases). CDR1 and CDR2 (germline): KGHSH, LQKENI. CDR3 length: 16 residues. The ends were cut back, 3 bases at V and 2 bases at J, with 15 bases in the middle. The CDR3 DNA is TGTGCCAGCTCACCCCCTGAAGGCGGGGTCACAGATACGCAGTATTTT. Its translation is CASSPPEGGVTDTQYF.